The 21 T cell receptor beta chains below were found in one sample sequenced in a study of beta chain features in type 1 diabetes (dated by TCRdb to about 2018). Library creation used the immunoSEQ multiplex PCR assay. The entire isolated RNA was reverse transcribed using the High Capacity cDNA Reverse Transcription Kit, and thus expressed TCRB transcripts were sequenced. TCRdb stores this immuneACCESS table with in-frame sequences only. Part of the clones is absent; in the studies checked, under half of the shortfall reflects unresolved V genes, and no reason is known for the rest. Across this sample there are about 330,000 clones, with 11% seen only once. Clones ranked in the top ten supply approximately 0.016% of the sample. The specimen was naive CD4+ T cells from blood. Sample cell subset or site, as interpreted from the label and publication: true naive CD4+ T cells. These receptors were obtained from a woman aged 30 to 39 in good health.

The chain employs TRBV6-1 and TRBJ2-4, with D tentatively TRBD1 (6 bases). V dropped 7 bases and J dropped 1 base, with 14 bases sitting between them. Germline V lookup: CDR1 MNHNS, CDR2 SASEGT. The CDR3 is 15 amino acids. CDR3 in DNA: TGTGCCAGCAAAGTACAGGGATTGGCCAAAAACATTCAGTACTTC. Protein: CASKVQGLAKNIQYF.

V usage is TRBV19 and J usage is TRBJ2-7; the match to TRBD1 covers 9 bases. V shed 5 bases and J 6 bases; nucleotides not matched to a gene: 11. This CDR3 spans 15 amino acids. CDR1 and CDR2 (germline): LNHDA, SQIVND (reference sequence). For the CDR3, the DNA is TGTGCCAGTAGTCTCTACGGGACAGGGTCTCGCGAGCAGTACTTC. It codes for CASSLYGTGSREQYF.

This clone was seen a handful of times. The V and J genes are TRBV6-5 and TRBJ2-7, with 7 nucleotides matching TRBD2. This CDR3 region has 15 residues. Germline trimming cut 6 bases from V and 4 bases from J; bases unmatched to any gene: 12. The germline V gene has CDR1 MNHEY and CDR2 SVGAGI. CDR3 nucleotide sequence: TGTGCCAGCAGCCAAGGGAGTAGCGGGCTTTACGAGCAGTACTTC. This gives the protein CASSQGSSGLYEQYF.

V and J are TRBV14 and TRBJ2-5, with a weak D call TRBD1 (6 bases). Trimming took off 1 base at V and 5 bases at J, with 11 bases between the two ends. The CDR3 is made up of 14 amino acids. Germline V gene data show CDR1 as SGHDN and CDR2 as FVKESK. The CDR3 protein is CASSQGTAVETQYF. The DNA for the CDR3 is TGTGCCAGCAGCCAAGGGACAGCAGTGGAGACCCAGTACTTC.

CDR3 protein: CAWSVGLSGGNQPQHF. The CDR3 bases are TGTGCCTGGAGTGTAGGGTTATCAGGGGGCAATCAGCCCCAGCATTTT. The V call is TRBV30, the J call TRBJ1-5, with D tentatively TRBD1 (6 bases). Germline CDR1 is GTSNPN and CDR2 is SVGIG (reference sequence). CDR3 length: 16 amino acids. Trimming pared 0 bases from V and 2 bases from J, leaving 14 bases between.

The sample holds a few counts of this clone. V gene TRBV28 combines with J gene TRBJ2-3; TRBD1 matches at 8 bases. Germline-derived CDR1 and CDR2 are MDHEN and SYDVKM. There are 15 residues in the CDR3. Losses at the gene ends were 5 bases for V and 0 bases for J; bases not matched to a gene: 4. The CDR3: CASSLGDRSTDTQYF. The CDR3 DNA reads as TGTGCCAGCAGTCTCGGGGACAGGAGCACAGATACGCAGTATTTT.

This chain uses TRBV11-1 with TRBJ2-5; TRBD1 matches at 8 bases. Germline CDR1 is SGHAT and CDR2 is FQDESV (reference sequence). The CDR3 has 14 residues. V was clipped by 5 bases and J by 1 base; unmatched bases: 3. The CDR3 region is CASSVGQGQETQYF. The CDR3 bases are TGTGCCAGCAGCGTAGGACAGGGCCAAGAGACCCAGTACTTC.

The chain is built from TRBV11-2 and TRBJ2-1; TRBD2 agrees at 12 bases. The CDR3 has 17 residues. The V and J ends lost 4 bases and 12 bases, in that order; junction bases with no gene match: 16. Germline V gene sequence: CDR1 SGHAT, CDR2 FQNNGV. Here the CDR3 DNA reads TGTGCCAGCAGCTCCTTAAGGACTAGCGGGACTCCGGCCGCGCAGTTCTTC. As protein: CASSSLRTSGTPAAQFF.

This sequence joins TRBV21-1 and TRBJ2-7; TRBD2 was called by the table and not checked on the DNA. TRBV21-1 is a recognized pseudogene. The CDR3 covers 15 residues. CDR3: CASSMGLAGAYEQYF. The CDR3 coding sequence is TGTGCCAGCAGCATGGGACTAGCGGGAGCCTACGAGCAGTACTTC.

This clone has a handful of counts. The chain has TRBV5-6 and TRBJ2-7, with TRBD1 identical over 9 bases. From germline, CDR1 is SGHDT and CDR2 YYEEEE. The V segment lost 4 bases and the J segment 3 bases; nucleotides outside the gene matches: 8. This CDR3 comprises 15 residues. The CDR3 sequence is CASSLTGDRVYEQYF. The CDR3 nucleotides are TGTGCCAGCAGCCTAACGGGGGACAGGGTCTACGAGCAGTACTTC.

The gene calls are TRBV28 and TRBJ2-3; 12 bases map to TRBD1. V was pared by 5 bases and J by 7 bases, with 7 bases of the junction left unmatched. Germline CDR1 is MDHEN and CDR2 is SYDVKM. The CDR3 is 15 amino acids. The CDR3 protein is CASSPPGQGAYTQYF. DNA of the CDR3: TGTGCCAGCAGTCCTCCGGGACAGGGGGCGTATACGCAGTATTTT.

This chain links TRBV7-9 with TRBJ1-1; a weak D match, TRBD1 (5 bases). Trimming stripped 5 bases from V and 1 base from J, with 23 bases between. This CDR3 has 18 amino acids. Per the germline V gene, CDR1 is SEHNR and CDR2 is FQNEAQ (reference sequence). The CDR3 loop is CASSPHRMEGLRNTEAFF. CDR3 sequence (DNA): TGTGCCAGCAGCCCCCACCGAATGGAGGGGTTGAGGAACACTGAAGCTTTCTTT.

This clone appeared many times. The chain uses TRBV29-1 and TRBJ2-7, with 7 bases fitting TRBD2. This CDR3 has 13 amino acids. Germline trimming cut 4 bases from V and 9 bases from J; bases unmatched to any gene: 12. In germline, CDR1 is SQVTM, CDR2 ANQGSEA. The DNA of the CDR3 is TGCAGCGTTGTCGCGGGGGAGATGCTAGTGCAGTACTTC. Protein sequence: CSVVAGEMLVQYF.

DNA of the CDR3: TGTGCCACCAGCAGAACAGGGGGCTCTACTGAAGCTTTCTTT. It codes for CATSRTGGSTEAFF. The chain combines TRBV15 with TRBJ1-1, with 9 positions matching TRBD1. Germline CDR1 is LNHNV and CDR2 is YYDKDF (reference sequence). There are 14 residues in the CDR3. V lost 2 bases to trimming and J lost 5 bases; unmatched junction nucleotides: 3.

In its sample, this clone was seen a few times. J is TRBJ2-4 and V is TRBV19; TRBD1 matches 9 bases. Looked up from germline, CDR1 is LNHDA and CDR2 is SQIVND (reference sequence). CDR3 length equals 15 residues. J was trimmed by 4 bases and V by 5 bases; bases with no gene match: 6. This chain's CDR3 is CASSPGTGMKNIQYF. The CDR3 nucleotides are TGTGCCAGTAGTCCCGGGACAGGGATGAAAAACATTCAGTACTTC.

This clone was found a few times. The rearrangement uses TRBV18 and TRBJ1-2, with a possible D match to TRBD1 (5 bases). Germline V CDR1 and CDR2: KGHSH, LQKENI. CDR3 length: 14 amino acids. The V end was cut by 3 bases, the J end by 4 bases, with 12 bases between. The DNA of the CDR3 is TGTGCCAGCTCACCTTCCCCAGGGATCTATGGCTACACCTTC. It is translated as CASSPSPGIYGYTF. The variable domain in full, completed from reference TRBV18 and TRBJ1-2, reads NAGVMQNPRHLVRRRGQEARLRCSPMKGHSHVYWYRQLPEEGLKFMVYLQKENIIDESGMPKERFSAEFPKEGPSILRIQQVVRGDSAAYFCASSPSPGIYGYTFGSGTRLTVV.

There are a few counts of this clone. V and J are TRBV18 and TRBJ2-5; the match to TRBD2 covers 7 bases. The CDR3 has 17 residues. The V and J ends lost 1 base and 5 bases, in that order; junction bases with no gene match: 13. CDR1 is KGHSH and CDR2 is LQKENI in the germline V gene. CDR3 loop: CASSPRPGLAGVETQYF. CDR3 sequence (DNA): TGTGCCAGCTCACCACGGCCAGGGCTCGCGGGAGTCGAGACCCAGTACTTC.

The chain employs TRBV9 and TRBJ2-2, with TRBD2 identical over 11 bases. The CDR3 has 16 amino acids. V shed 2 bases, J shed 6 bases, and the junction held 6 bases outside the gene matches. CDR1 and CDR2 from the germline V gene are SGDLS and YYNGEE. CDR3 in amino acids: CASSVQTSGNAGELFF. CDR3 nucleotide sequence: TGTGCCAGCAGCGTCCAGACTAGCGGGAATGCCGGGGAGCTGTTTTTT.

This clone was picked up a small number of times. The rearrangement uses TRBV19 and TRBJ2-2, with D possibly being TRBD2 (5 bases). Trimming removed 6 bases from V and 5 bases from J, with 16 bases in between. CDR1 is LNHDA, CDR2 SQIVND, per germline (reference sequence). This CDR3 spans 15 amino acids. The CDR3 region is CASSRMEDGTGELFF. In DNA, the CDR3 is TGTGCCAGTAGCCGAATGGAGGATGGAACCGGGGAGCTGTTTTTT.

This clone was recorded many times. This sequence joins TRBV29-1 and TRBJ1-1; D ambiguous. The ends were cut back, 0 bases at V and 11 bases at J, with 4 bases in the middle. The CDR3 loop spans 9 amino acids. In germline, CDR1 is SQVTM, CDR2 ANQGSEA. The CDR3 DNA reads as TGCAGCGTTGAAGATCGGGCTTTCTTT. Translated: CSVEDRAFF. The complete variable domain, with remaining parts taken from reference TRBV29-1 and TRBJ1-1, reads SAVISQKPSRDICQRGTSLTIQCQVDSQVTMMFWYRQQPGQSLTLIATANQGSEATYESGFVIDKFPISRPNLTFSTLTVSNMSPEDSSIYLCSVEDRAFFGQGTRLTVV.

CDR3 nucleotide sequence: TGTGCCAGCAGCCCTCGCCTACAGGGGTATACCGGGGAGCTGTTTTTT. It encodes CASSPRLQGYTGELFF. The chain recombines TRBV7-2 with TRBJ2-2, with 7 bases lining up with TRBD1. Germline-derived CDR1 and CDR2 are SGHTA and FQGNSA. Trimming at V came to 5 bases and at J to 5 bases, leaving 11 bases not matched to a gene. The CDR3 spans 16 residues.